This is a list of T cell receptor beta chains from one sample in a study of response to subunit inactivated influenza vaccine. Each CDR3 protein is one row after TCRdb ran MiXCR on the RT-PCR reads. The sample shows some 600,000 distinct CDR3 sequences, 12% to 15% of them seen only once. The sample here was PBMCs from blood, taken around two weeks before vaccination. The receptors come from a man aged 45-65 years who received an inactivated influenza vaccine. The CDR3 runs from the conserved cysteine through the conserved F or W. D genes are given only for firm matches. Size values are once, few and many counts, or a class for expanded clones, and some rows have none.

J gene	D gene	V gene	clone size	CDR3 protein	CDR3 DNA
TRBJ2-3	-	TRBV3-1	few	CASRARGGTDTQYF	TGTGCCAGCAGGGCACGGGGTGGCACAGATACGCAGTATTTT
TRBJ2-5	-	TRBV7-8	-	CASSPPGAQYF	TGTGCCAGCAGCCCACCGGGGGCCCAGTACTTC
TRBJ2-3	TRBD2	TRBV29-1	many	CSVEVLAGGWGSTDTQYF	TGCAGCGTTGAAGTTCTAGCGGGAGGCTGGGGTAGCACAGATACGCAGTATTTT
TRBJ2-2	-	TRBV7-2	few	CASSLAYTSGELFF	TGTGCCAGCAGCTTAGCGTATACGTCCGGGGAGCTGTTTTTT
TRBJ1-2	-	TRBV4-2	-	CASSGFDTDYGYTF	TGTGCCAGCAGCGGTTTCGACACGGACTATGGCTACACCTTC
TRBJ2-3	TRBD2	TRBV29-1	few	CSISKRLAGATDTQYF	TGCAGCATCTCGAAGAGGCTAGCGGGAGCCACAGATACGCAGTATTTT
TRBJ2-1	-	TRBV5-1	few	CASGGDNYNEQFF	TGCGCCAGCGGGGGGGACAACTACAATGAGCAGTTCTTC
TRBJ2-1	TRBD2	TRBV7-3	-	CASSGSGTSGNEQFF	TGTGCCAGCAGCGGGTCCGGGACTAGCGGGAATGAGCAGTTCTTC
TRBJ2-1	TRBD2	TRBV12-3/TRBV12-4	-	CASDPGGNEQFF	TGTGCCAGCGATCCCGGGGGGAATGAGCAGTTCTTC
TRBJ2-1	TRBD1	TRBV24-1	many	CATSDPQGSSYNEQFF	TGTGCCACCAGTGATCCACAGGGGAGCTCCTACAATGAGCAGTTCTTC
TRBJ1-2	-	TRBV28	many	CASSLFAGDKGGYTF	TGTGCCAGCAGTTTATTCGCCGGCGACAAGGGAGGCTACACCTTC
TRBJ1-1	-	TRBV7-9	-	CASSLALQAGKAFF	TGTGCCAGCAGCTTAGCGTTGCAGGCCGGAAAAGCTTTCTTT
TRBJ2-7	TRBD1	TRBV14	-	CASSQGARGTDEQYF	TGTGCCAGCAGCCAAGGCGCCAGGGGGACAGACGAGCAGTACTTC
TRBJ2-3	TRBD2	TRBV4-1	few	CASSQDWVAGSHSTDTQYF	TGCGCCAGCAGCCAAGATTGGGTAGCGGGGAGTCACTCCACAGATACGCAGTATTTT
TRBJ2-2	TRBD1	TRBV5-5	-	CASSSRDRMAGELFF	TGTGCCAGCAGCTCCCGGGACAGGATGGCCGGGGAGCTGTTTTTT
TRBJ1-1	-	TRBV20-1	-	CSARGGDSNTEAFF	TGCAGTGCTAGAGGCGGGGATTCGAACACTGAAGCTTTCTTT
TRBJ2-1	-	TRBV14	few	CASSQVSGGQRRFF	TGTGCCAGCAGCCAAGTAAGTGGAGGACAGCGGAGGTTCTTC
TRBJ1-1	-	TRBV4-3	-	CASTPGAGPPGAEAFF	TGCGCCAGCACCCCAGGGGCCGGCCCCCCGGGGGCTGAAGCTTTCTTT
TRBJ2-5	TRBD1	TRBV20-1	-	CSARDYRGQGAGETQYF	TGCAGTGCTAGAGATTACCGTGGACAGGGGGCCGGGGAGACCCAGTACTTC
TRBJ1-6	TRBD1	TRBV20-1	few	CSADEGQGANSPLHF	TGCAGTGCAGATGAGGGACAGGGGGCAAATTCACCCCTCCACTTT
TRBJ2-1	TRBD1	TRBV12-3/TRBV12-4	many	CASSRGTGRGGNEQFF	TGTGCCAGCAGCCGGGGGACAGGTAGGGGTGGCAATGAGCAGTTCTTC
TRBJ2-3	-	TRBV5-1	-	CASSRFASTDTQYF	TGCGCCAGCAGCCGGTTCGCTAGCACAGATACGCAGTATTTT
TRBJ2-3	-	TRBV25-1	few	CASRDRVSTDTQYF	TGTGCCAGCAGAGACAGAGTTAGCACAGATACGCAGTATTTT
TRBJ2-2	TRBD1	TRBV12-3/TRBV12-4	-	CASSLTGTGDTGELFF	TGTGCCAGCAGCTTGACCGGGACAGGGGACACCGGGGAGCTGTTTTTT
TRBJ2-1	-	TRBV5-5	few	CASSQPEYNEQFF	TGTGCCAGCAGCCAGCCCGAGTACAATGAGCAGTTCTTC
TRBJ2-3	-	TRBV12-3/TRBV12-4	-	CASTYSGILWTDTQYF	TGTGCCAGCACCTATTCGGGGATATTGTGGACAGATACGCAGTATTTT
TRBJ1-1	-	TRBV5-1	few	CASSLVSPGNTEAFF	TGCGCCAGCAGCTTGGTTTCCCCGGGGAACACTGAAGCTTTCTTT
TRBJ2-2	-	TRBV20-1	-	CSAIRQGGTGELFF	TGCAGTGCTATCCGCCAGGGTGGCACCGGGGAGCTGTTTTTT
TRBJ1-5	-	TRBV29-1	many	CSVGAYGGQPQHF	TGCAGCGTTGGGGCCTACGGCGGTCAGCCCCAGCATTTT
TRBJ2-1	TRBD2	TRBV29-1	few	CSVHRQSAGGEQFF	TGCAGCGTCCACCGACAGTCCGCGGGGGGTGAGCAGTTCTTC
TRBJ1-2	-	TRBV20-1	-	CSASMTGGNYGYTF	TGCAGTGCTAGTATGACGGGGGGGAACTATGGCTACACCTTC
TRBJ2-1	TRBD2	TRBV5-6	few	CASSLARLAEYNEQFF	TGTGCCAGCAGCTTAGCTCGGCTAGCGGAATACAATGAGCAGTTCTTC
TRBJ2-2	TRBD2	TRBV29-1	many	CSVAGLAPNTGELFF	TGCAGCGTTGCGGGACTAGCGCCAAACACCGGGGAGCTGTTTTTT
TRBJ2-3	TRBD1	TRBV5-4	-	CASRPQGIGGDTQYF	TGTGCCAGCCGCCCACAGGGGATCGGCGGAGATACGCAGTATTTT
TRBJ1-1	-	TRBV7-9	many	CASSPNEAEAFF	TGTGCCAGCAGCCCAAATGAGGCTGAAGCTTTCTTT
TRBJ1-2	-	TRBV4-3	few	CASSPLDSEGNGYTF	TGCGCCAGCAGCCCTTTGGACTCGGAGGGGAATGGCTACACCTTC
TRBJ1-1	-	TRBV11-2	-	CASSSISRTYEAFF	TGTGCCAGCAGCTCAATCTCTCGGACTTACGAAGCTTTCTTT
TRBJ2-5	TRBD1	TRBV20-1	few	CSATIRGLLETQYF	TGCAGTGCAACAATCAGGGGGTTGTTAGAGACCCAGTACTTC
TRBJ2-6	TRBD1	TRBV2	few	CASNTGQGNVLTF	TGTGCCAGCAATACGGGACAGGGTAACGTCCTGACTTTC
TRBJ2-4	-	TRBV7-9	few	CASSSEPTGLAKNIQYF	TGTGCCAGCAGCTCGGAACCGACAGGACTAGCCAAAAACATTCAGTACTTC
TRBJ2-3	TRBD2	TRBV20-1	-	CSVPTGGGVDTQYF	TGCAGTGTCCCGACCGGGGGAGGGGTAGATACGCAGTATTTT
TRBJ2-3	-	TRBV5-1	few	CASSMDRSLSTDTQYF	TGCGCCAGCAGCATGGACAGATCCCTTAGCACAGATACGCAGTATTTT
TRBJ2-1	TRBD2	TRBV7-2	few	CASSLKRGEGEQFF	TGTGCCAGCAGCTTAAAGCGGGGGGAGGGTGAGCAGTTCTTC
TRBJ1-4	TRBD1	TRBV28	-	CASNLRGRYEKLFF	TGTGCCAGCAACCTCAGGGGGCGTTATGAAAAACTGTTTTTT
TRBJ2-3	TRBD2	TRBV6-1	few	CASNQQRSGGAYDTQYF	TGTGCCAGCAACCAACAACGGAGCGGGGGGGCCTACGATACGCAGTATTTT
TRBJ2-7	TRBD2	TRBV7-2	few	CASSRGLAGSPRHYEQYF	TGTGCCAGCAGCAGAGGGCTAGCGGGATCTCCCAGACACTACGAGCAGTACTTC
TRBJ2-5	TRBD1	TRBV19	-	CASSIVQGYQETQYF	TGTGCCAGTAGTATAGTACAGGGGTACCAAGAGACCCAGTACTTC
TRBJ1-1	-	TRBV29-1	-	CSVFPETNTEAFF	TGCAGCGTTTTTCCAGAGACGAACACTGAAGCTTTCTTT